This T cell receptor (beta chain) was captured in a study of blood T cell repertoires in COVID-19. Study context: The analysed material was cDNA or gDNA that came from T cells, B-cell-depleted T cells, or PBMCs.

Seattle participants joined during active infection and were tracked over time. V dropped 4 bases and J dropped 5 bases, with 17 bases sitting between them. Per germline, CDR1 LNHDA and CDR2 SQIVND (reference sequence). CDR3 length equals 15 residues. Authors' analysis steps: Reference gene primer amplification gave nucleated cell count estimates. TCRdb keeps only in-frame clones here, not all; method: immunoSEQ multiplex PCR. The DNA gave D and trimming, while V, J and clone size come from that table. The sample shows about 170,000 clones, more than 75% of them seen only once. What was sequenced was peripheral blood. The chain links TRBV19 to TRBJ2-5; weak D call: TRBD1 (6 bases). This clonotype originated in a woman older than 75 with COVID-19, enrolled during active disease. CDR3 sequence (DNA): TGTGCCAGTAGTAGGGCGACAGGTTGGGTGGAGACCCAGTACTTC. Protein: CASSRATGWVETQYF.